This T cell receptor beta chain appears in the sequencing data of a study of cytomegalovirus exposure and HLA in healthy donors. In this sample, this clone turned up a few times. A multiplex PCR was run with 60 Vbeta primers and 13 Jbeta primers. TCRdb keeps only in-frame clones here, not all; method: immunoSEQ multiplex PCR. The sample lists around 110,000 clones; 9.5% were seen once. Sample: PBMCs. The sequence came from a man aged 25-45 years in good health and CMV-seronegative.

This CDR3 reads CASWASVLTF. The CDR3 DNA is TGTGCCAGCTGGGCATCAGTCCTGACTTTC. The rearrangement links TRBV7-2 to TRBJ2-6; D uncertain. V lost 8 bases to trimming and J lost 13 bases, with 9 bases between them. CDR3 length: 10 amino acids. Germline V gene sequence: CDR1 SGHTA, CDR2 FQGNSA.